Listed below are T cell receptor beta chains from one sample, sequenced in a study of blood T cell repertoires in COVID-19. Method: immunoSEQ multiplex PCR; TCRdb's copy keeps in-frame clones and lacks some. The sample has 250,000 to 350,000 clones, about nine tenths seen once. Sequenced input: peripheral blood. These receptors originate from a man between 18 and 35 years old with active or convalescent COVID-19. CDR3s include the opening cysteine and the closing phenylalanine or tryptophan. The D gene is left open where the match is weak. Not all rows give a size; the values are once, few, many and, for expanded clones, a class.

v_call	cdr3_length	clone_size	j_call	d_call	cdr3_nt	cdr3_aa
TRBV27	15	NA	TRBJ2-1	NA	TGTGCCAGCAGTTTAAGCCAGGGAATTTTAAATGAGCAGTTCTTC	CASSLSQGILNEQFF
TRBV10-2	18	NA	TRBJ2-3	TRBD2	TGCGCCAGCAGTGAGACCGGGACTAGCGGGGGAGTGTCAGATACGCAGTATTTT	CASSETGTSGGVSDTQYF
TRBV19	17	NA	TRBJ1-2	TRBD1	TGTGCCAGTAGCTACATGGGACAGGGGAAAGCTAACTATGGCTACACCTTC	CASSYMGQGKANYGYTF
TRBV19	14	once	TRBJ2-7	NA	TGTGCCAGTAGTAGCCTAGCGCGTTCCTACGAGCAGTACTTC	CASSSLARSYEQYF
TRBV6-5	15	few	TRBJ2-6	NA	TGTGCCAGCAGTCGACAGGTCTCTGGGGCCAACGTCCTGACTTTC	CASSRQVSGANVLTF
TRBV24-1	16	NA	TRBJ1-1	TRBD1	TGTGCCACCAGTGATCCCCGGGACAGGGCTAACACTGAAGCTTTCTTT	CATSDPRDRANTEAFF
TRBV4-1	12	NA	TRBJ1-1	NA	TGCGCCAGCAAAACAGGGTTTGGTGAAGCTTTCTTT	CASKTGFGEAFF
TRBV2	15	few	TRBJ1-2	NA	TGTGCCAGCAGTTCAACCGACAGGCGGCTCGGTGGCTACACCTTC	CASSSTDRRLGGYTF
TRBV29-1	11	NA	TRBJ2-7	NA	TGCAGCGCTGGTCCAGGATTTCCGAAGTACTTC	CSAGPGFPKYF
TRBV19	22	NA	TRBJ1-5	NA	TGTGCCAGTAGTATCTGGGGATGGAGTCCTTATCTTGGGACTGCCGAAAATCAGCCCCAGCATTTT	CASSIWGWSPYLGTAENQPQHF
TRBV5-1	13	NA	TRBJ2-7	TRBD2	TGCGCCAGCAGTAAGCGGGAGGGCCTCGAGCAGTACTTC	CASSKREGLEQYF
TRBV7-9	18	NA	TRBJ2-3	TRBD2	TGTGCCAGCAGCTCCAGGCGCGGGACTAGCGGGAGTGGAGATACGCAGTATTTT	CASSSRRGTSGSGDTQYF